This TCR beta chain was recorded in a study of STAT5B mutations in CD4+ large granular lymphocyte leukemia (dated by TCRdb to 2022 to 2024). At the level of the whole study: Among the healthy controls, the CDR3 'QG' motif was associated with a particular HLA allele. Flow cytometry performed on FACSCanto II or FACSVerse showed that the purified fractions had more than 95% purity among lymphocytes. The study compared the TCRbeta repertoires of patients with CD4+ T-cell large granular lymphocyte leukemia against the TCRbeta repertoires of healthy blood donors. General study outcomes and caveats: The data were not HLA-matched, and the relatively small sample size could explain the higher clonality seen in CD4+ compared with CD8+ T-LGLL. Compared with healthy CD4+ repertoires, CD4-sorted patient repertoires appeared more clonal, and this difference remained even after the putative leukemic clones were removed. Each patient's main leukemic clonotypes were private, but approximately 23% of these clonotypes showed up at low frequency in the non-leukemic repertoires of other patients.

This clone has just one count. Its antigen specificity is not known. Base qualities are not recorded, but no much larger clone differs from it by a single base. The immunoSEQ assay at survey resolution was applied to genomic DNA for sequencing of TCRbeta rearrangements. In the authors' own workflow: In the TCR sequencing data, the smallest productive clonotype frequency that could be detected was 2.59 x 10-5. Only productive TCRbeta rearrangements, meaning sequences that were complete and in-frame, were kept for the analyses. Simpson clonality, calculated in the immunoSEQ Analyzer version 3.0, was used as the measure of sample clonality. Clones were grouped by frequency into very rare, small, medium, large (1-20%) or hyperexpanded (>20%) categories. Generation probabilities were estimated with OLGA 1.2.3, V-gene circos plots were made with VDJtools, specificities were looked up in VDJdb, and CDR3 motifs were identified with GLIPH. In TCRdb, the immuneACCESS table is reduced to in-frame sequences with V and J assigned. These tables do not hold every clone; where another copy was compared, an unresolved V gene accounts for under half, and the others remain unexplained. V and J calls and clone size follow that table, whereas D and trimming were derived from the DNA. The sample records approximately 30,000 clones, roughly 79% of which are singletons. The ten top clones hold 4.4% of the sample.

The healthy control group was made up of approximately 40 blood donors, and the Finnish Red Cross blood service supplied their buffy coats. All TCR-sequenced material derived from peripheral blood: patient blood samples and healthy donor buffy coats. Ficoll-Hypaque gradient centrifugation was used to isolate peripheral blood mononuclear cells. For the healthy controls, CD4+ cells were obtained from buffy coats by magnetic purification. Genomic DNA was extracted using the Gentra Puregene Cell and Tissue kit, and a Qubit 2.0 fluorometer was used to quantify it. Sequenced input: CD4+ T cells from blood buffy coats. The source of this sequence is a human donor in good health.

In nucleotide form, the sequence is TGTGCCAGCTCACGTAAGGAGGACCCGGTGTATGAGCAGTTCTTC. This encodes CASSRKEDPVYEQFF. The chain joins TRBV27 to TRBJ2-1; a weak D assignment points to TRBD2 (5 bases agree). CDR1 and CDR2 are drawn from the germline V gene (reference sequence): MNHEY, SMNVEV. The CDR3 holds 15 amino acids from the cysteine to the phenylalanine. The only DNA kept is the CDR3, 45 bases in frame from the first base. The trim is 8 bases for V and 8 bases for J, with a gap of 22 bases between the germline ends.